Following are 16 T cell receptor beta chains from one sample sequenced in a study of cytomegalovirus exposure and HLA in healthy donors. This PCR relied on a set of 60 Vbeta primers and 13 Jbeta primers. Some clones are missing from TCRdb's copy, which holds only in-frame ones; the method was immunoSEQ multiplex PCR. The sample contains some 150,000 clones, roughly 80% of which appear only once. Input material: PBMCs. The receptors come from a woman in her thirties or forties in good health and CMV-seropositive.

The chain carries TRBV15 and TRBJ2-7; 11 nucleotides agree with TRBD2. CDR3 length equals 15 residues. Unmatched junction bases numbered 9, after V lost 5 bases and J lost 6 bases. Per germline, CDR1 LNHNV and CDR2 YYDKDF (reference sequence). The CDR3 loop reads CATSVSGGALSEQYF. CDR3 nucleotide sequence: TGTGCCACCAGCGTTAGCGGGGGGGCCCTCTCCGAGCAGTACTTC.

This clone was counted once. The chain joins TRBV30 to TRBJ2-1; D unresolved. Germline CDR1 and CDR2: GTSNPN and SVGIG (reference sequence). CDR3 length: 11 amino acids. The V end was cut by 4 bases, the J end by 10 bases, with 11 bases between. The CDR3, as DNA: TGTGCCTGGACGGAGAGCCGAGAGCAGTTCTTC. It specifies CAWTESREQFF.

The chain carries TRBV10-3 and TRBJ2-2, with 7 bases that match TRBD1. The CDR3 has 17 residues. Germline trimming cut 7 bases from V and 0 bases from J; bases unmatched to any gene: 11. In germline, CDR1 is ENHRY, CDR2 SYGVKD. DNA for the CDR3: TGTGCCATCAACGGCGACAGGGACAAGCCGAACACCGGGGAGCTGTTTTTT. Protein sequence: CAINGDRDKPNTGELFF.

Concerning this clone itself: At the DNA level, this CDR3 is encoded by other sequences in the same sample as well. This chain joins TRBV27 and TRBJ1-5; 8 positions match TRBD1. V lost 2 bases and J lost 5; bases outside the gene matches: 2. CDR1 is MNHEY, CDR2 SMNVEV, per germline (reference sequence). This CDR3 is built from 14 residues. CDR3 amino acids: CASSLRQGYQPQHF. DNA for the CDR3: TGTGCCAGCAGTTTAAGACAGGGGTATCAGCCCCAGCATTTT.

This clone was detected only a few times. The gene calls are TRBV28 and TRBJ1-1; 10 nucleotides agree with TRBD1. Germline assignment: CDR1 MDHEN and CDR2 SYDVKM. V was pared by 6 bases and J by 2 bases, with 9 bases of the junction left unmatched. The CDR3 is 16 residues long. CDR3 sequence (DNA): TGTGCCAGCAGCCGACAGGGGGCCTTCCTCAACACTGAAGCTTTCTTT. Translated: CASSRQGAFLNTEAFF. The entire variable domain, with the rest obtained from reference TRBV28 and TRBJ1-1, is as follows: DVKVTQSSRYLVKRTGEKVFLECVQDMDHENMFWYRQDPGLGLRLIYFSYDVKMKEKGDIPEGYSVSREKKERFSLILESASTNQTSMYLCASSRQGAFLNTEAFFGQGTRLTVV.

This clone came up a few times. The rearrangement links TRBV7-9 to TRBJ1-2; D gene unclear. This CDR3 region has 14 residues. Germline V gives CDR1 SEHNR, CDR2 FQNEAQ (reference sequence). V was shortened by 1 base and J by 0 bases, with 6 bases between the two germline ends. This CDR3 reads CASSLDGANYGYTF. CDR3 nucleotides: TGTGCCAGCAGCTTAGATGGAGCTAACTATGGCTACACCTTC.

This sequence joins TRBV5-1 and TRBJ1-2, with TRBD1 identical over 10 bases. The V gene's germline CDR1 is SGHRS and CDR2 YFSETQ. This CDR3 comprises 17 residues. V dropped 5 bases and J dropped 6; count of bases not matched to a gene: 16. The CDR3 DNA follows: TGCGCCAGCAGGCCAGAGGGGACAGGGGCGGCAGGGAATGGCTACACCTTC. Its translation: CASRPEGTGAAGNGYTF.

The CDR3, as DNA: TGTGCCAGCAGCACAGACAGGGGTGAGACCCAGTACTTC. It encodes CASSTDRGETQYF. This sequence joins TRBV9 and TRBJ2-5, with 8 bases aligning to TRBD1. There are 13 residues in the CDR3. The J segment lost 5 bases and the V segment lost 4 bases, leaving 4 bases of the junction unmatched. In germline, CDR1 is SGDLS, CDR2 YYNGEE. Complete variable domain (other parts from reference TRBV9 and TRBJ2-5): DSGVTQTPKHLITATGQRVTLRCSPRSGDLSVYWYQQSLDQGLQFLIQYYNGEERAKGNILERFSAQQFPDLHSELNLSSLELGDSALYFCASSTDRGETQYFGPGTRLLVL.

In the case of this clone: Additional DNA sequences in this sample encode the identical CDR3. The chain has TRBV5-1 and TRBJ2-7, with TRBD1 matching over 7 bases. From germline, CDR1 is SGHRS and CDR2 YFSETQ. V was clipped by 0 bases and J by 1 base; unmatched bases: 1. This CDR3 is 14 amino acids long. The CDR3 protein is CASSLGQGSYEQYF. For the CDR3, the DNA is TGCGCCAGCAGCTTGGGACAGGGATCCTACGAGCAGTACTTC. Looking up the rest from reference TRBV5-1 and TRBJ2-7 gives the full variable domain: KAGVTQTPRYLIKTRGQQVTLSCSPISGHRSVSWYQQTPGQGLQFLFEYFSETQRNKGNFPGRFSGRQFSNSRSEMNVSTLELGDSALYLCASSLGQGSYEQYFGPGTRLTVT.

The CDR3 coding sequence is TGCGCCAGCCTTGGGGAGGTTCCCGGGGAGCTGTTTTTT. Residues: CASLGEVPGELFF. The chain links TRBV5-1 to TRBJ2-2; perhaps TRBD2 as D (6 bases). This CDR3 comprises 13 residues. The germline gives CDR1 SGHRS, CDR2 YFSETQ. V gave up 7 bases and J gave up 6 bases, with 13 bases separating them.

The chain uses TRBV5-1 and TRBJ2-1, with TRBD1 matching over 7 bases. CDR1 is SGHRS, CDR2 YFSETQ, per germline. After removal of 7 bases from V and 3 bases from J, the junction contained 4 bases not matched to a gene. The CDR3 sequence is 13 residues long. In nucleotides, the CDR3 is TGCGCCAGCCGACAGGGAAGCTACAATGAGCAGTTCTTC. Its translation is CASRQGSYNEQFF.

V and J are TRBV5-6 and TRBJ2-5, with 8 bases identical to TRBD1. The better agreement between TRBJ2-7 and the DNA end casts doubt on the J call. CDR3 length: 14 residues. The germline V gene has CDR1 SGHDT and CDR2 YYEEEE. As DNA, the CDR3 is TGTGCCAGCAGCTTGGGACAGGGGTTGTACGAGCAGTACTTC. As protein: CASSLGQGLYEQYF.

The gene calls are TRBV7-9 and TRBJ2-7, with D possibly being TRBD2 (6 bases). The CDR3 length is 15 residues. V lost 5 bases and J lost 1, with 15 bases in between. Germline lookup yields CDR1 SEHNR and CDR2 FQNEAQ (reference sequence). This CDR3 reads CASSPPRGVSYEQYF. The DNA of the CDR3 is TGTGCCAGCAGCCCCCCGCGGGGTGTATCCTACGAGCAGTACTTC.

This clone was picked up a small number of times. The chain recombines TRBV19 with TRBJ2-3, with D unresolved. V was cut by 4 bases and J by 1 base, with 9 bases left in between. CDR1 and CDR2 (germline): LNHDA, SQIVND (reference sequence). The CDR3 covers 14 residues. The CDR3 loop reads CASSRAQRTDTQYF. The CDR3 DNA is TGTGCCAGTAGTAGGGCCCAGCGCACAGATACGCAGTATTTT.

The chain uses TRBV5-1 and TRBJ1-2; 8 bases are shared with TRBD1. The CDR3 length is 16 residues. Germline trimming cut 3 bases from V and 2 bases from J; bases unmatched to any gene: 9. The germline V gene encodes CDR1 SGHRS and CDR2 YFSETQ. DNA for the CDR3: TGCGCCAGCAGCTCATATGAGCCAGGGGGCAACTATGGCTACACCTTC. Protein sequence: CASSSYEPGGNYGYTF.

The J gene is TRBJ2-7, the V gene TRBV29-1; perhaps TRBD1 as D (6 bases). The CDR3 is made up of 13 amino acids. Trimming took 7 bases from V and 3 from J, leaving 16 bases between them. The V gene's germline CDR1 is SQVTM and CDR2 ANQGSEA. The CDR3 coding sequence is TGCAGCGGTGTGAGCGAGGACAGCTACGAGCAGTACTTC. This translates into CSGVSEDSYEQYF.